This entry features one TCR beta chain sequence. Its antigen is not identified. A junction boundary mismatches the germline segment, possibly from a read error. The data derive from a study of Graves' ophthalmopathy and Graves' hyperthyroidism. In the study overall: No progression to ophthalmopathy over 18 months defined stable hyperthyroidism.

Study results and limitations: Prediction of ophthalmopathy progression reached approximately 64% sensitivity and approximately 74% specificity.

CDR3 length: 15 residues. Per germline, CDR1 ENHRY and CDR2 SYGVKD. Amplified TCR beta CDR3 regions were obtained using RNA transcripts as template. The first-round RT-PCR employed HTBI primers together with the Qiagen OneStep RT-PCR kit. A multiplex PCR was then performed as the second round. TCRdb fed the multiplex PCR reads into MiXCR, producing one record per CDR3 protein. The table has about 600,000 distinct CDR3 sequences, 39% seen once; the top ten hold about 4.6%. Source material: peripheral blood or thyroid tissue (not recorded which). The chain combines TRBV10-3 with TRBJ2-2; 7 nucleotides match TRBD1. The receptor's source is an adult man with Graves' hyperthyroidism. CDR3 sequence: CASSSYDRDTGELFF. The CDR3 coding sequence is TGTGCCAGCAGTTCCTATGACAGGGACACCGGGGAGCTGTTTTTT.